In its sample, the clone carrying this T cell receptor (beta chain) was seen a few times. TCRdb passed the RACE reads through MiXCR, listing each CDR3 protein once. The sample has some 360,000 distinct CDR3 sequences; about 5.1% are singletons. As for time point: pre-sensitization, week 0. The treatment: therapeutic diphenylcyclopropenone sensitization with weekly scalp DPC. These data are taken from a study of human T cells and chemical hapten exposure. Study details: Patch tests put 0.01% DPC on the upper back, and the results were checked at 6 days.

CDR3 length equals 13 residues. Trimming left V 0 bases short and J 7 bases short, with 9 bases between. CDR1 and CDR2 from the germline V gene are MNHEY and SVGAGI. This rearrangement joins TRBV6-5 to TRBJ1-1, with D hard to call. This TCR was sampled from a woman between 45 and 65 years old with alopecia areata. Some clones in this sample may be carry-over from other donors' samples. The specimen was whole blood, collected in connection with sensitization to the hapten diphenylcyclopropenone (DPC). The CDR3, as DNA: TGTGCCAGCAGTTACTCAAGCGGACTTGAAGCTTTCTTT. It codes for CASSYSSGLEAFF.